This paragraph covers one T cell receptor (beta chain) sequence. Patients chosen for sequencing had shown CD8+CD57+ cell expansion by flow cytometry. None of the patients had been given any therapy when their blood was sampled. This specimen belongs to a study of CD8+CD57+ T cells in acquired aplastic anemia. Template material for TCR beta VDJ and CDR3 profiling consisted of genomic DNA. TCRdb fed the reads into MiXCR, producing one record per CDR3 protein. The sample holds 200,000 or so distinct CDR3 sequences, roughly two thirds seen once. The CDR3 loop spans 14 amino acids. Per germline, CDR1 SQVTM and CDR2 ANQGSEA. After removal of 5 bases from V and 4 bases from J, the junction contained 8 bases not matched to a gene.

Sequencing was carried out using sorted CD4+, CD8+, or CD8+CD57+ T cells (not recorded which) from PBMCs. The sequence came from a human donor with aplastic anemia. The chain recombines TRBV29-1 with TRBJ2-5; 9 bases line up with TRBD2. CDR3 in amino acids: CSVRFSSGRETQYF. The CDR3 nucleotides read TGCAGCGTTCGGTTTAGTAGCGGGAGAGAGACCCAGTACTTC.